A selection of T cell receptor beta chains follows, all from one sample in a study of blood T cells in healthy people across ages. TCRdb reprocessed the 5' RACE reads via MiXCR and lists one record per CDR3 protein. Among hundreds of thousands of distinct CDR3 sequences listed, roughly 30% were seen once. What was sequenced was blood. The receptors shown here come from a woman over 75 in good health. Both conserved end residues are part of each CDR3. Fields, in order: V gene, J gene, clone size, D gene, CDR3 DNA, CDR3 protein. D genes are given only for firm matches. Clone size is stated in some rows and not others, as once, few, many or a class when expanded.

V gene: TRBV15
J gene: TRBJ2-1
clone size: many
D gene: TRBD2
CDR3 DNA: TGTGCCACCAGCAGGGGGCGGGGGATGTACAATGAGCAGTTCTTC
CDR3 protein: CATSRGRGMYNEQFF

V gene: TRBV28
J gene: TRBJ2-3
clone size: many
D gene: -
CDR3 DNA: TGTGCCAGCAGTCCCTCGACTAGGTCTAGCACAGATACGCAGTATTTT
CDR3 protein: CASSPSTRSSTDTQYF

V gene: TRBV20-1
J gene: TRBJ2-3
clone size: -
D gene: -
CDR3 DNA: TGCAGTGCTAGAGATGGCGATCGGGGTTCAGGCGATACGCAGTATTTT
CDR3 protein: CSARDGDRGSGDTQYF

V gene: TRBV3-1
J gene: TRBJ1-2
clone size: -
D gene: -
CDR3 DNA: TGTGCCAGCAGCCACGCGGGACTCCCCGGAGATGGCTACACCTTC
CDR3 protein: CASSHAGLPGDGYTF

V gene: TRBV29-1
J gene: TRBJ2-5
clone size: -
D gene: -
CDR3 DNA: TGCAGCGTTATCCACCGGGCACAAGAGACCCAGTACTTC
CDR3 protein: CSVIHRAQETQYF

V gene: TRBV7-6
J gene: TRBJ1-5
clone size: many
D gene: TRBD1
CDR3 DNA: TGTGCCAGCAGCCCGGACAGGGGACGCAATCAGCCCCAGCATTTT
CDR3 protein: CASSPDRGRNQPQHF

V gene: TRBV5-1
J gene: TRBJ2-1
clone size: -
D gene: -
CDR3 DNA: TGCGCCAGCAGCTTGGTAAAGGGAGAAGGGTATGAGCAGTTCTTC
CDR3 protein: CASSLVKGEGYEQFF

V gene: TRBV10-3
J gene: TRBJ1-5
clone size: many
D gene: -
CDR3 DNA: TGTGCCATCAGTGTGTCAGCGGATAGCAATCAGCCCCAGCATTTT
CDR3 protein: CAISVSADSNQPQHF

V gene: TRBV5-6
J gene: TRBJ1-2
clone size: few
D gene: -
CDR3 DNA: TGTGCCAGCAGCTTGGGGGGTCTCGAGGACTATGGCTACACCTTC
CDR3 protein: CASSLGGLEDYGYTF

V gene: TRBV20-1
J gene: TRBJ2-1
clone size: many
D gene: -
CDR3 DNA: TGCAGTGTATCAGGGGTTGGCAATGAGCAGTTCTTC
CDR3 protein: CSVSGVGNEQFF

V gene: TRBV28
J gene: TRBJ2-1
clone size: -
D gene: TRBD1
CDR3 DNA: TGTACCATCCAGGGACAGGGGGGGCAGTTCTTC
CDR3 protein: CTIQGQGGQFF

V gene: TRBV7-2
J gene: TRBJ2-4
clone size: -
D gene: -
CDR3 DNA: TGTGCCAGCAGCTTAGCGGGTCCCAACATTCAGTACTTC
CDR3 protein: CASSLAGPNIQYF

V gene: TRBV3-1
J gene: TRBJ1-5
clone size: -
D gene: -
CDR3 DNA: TGTGCCAGCAGCCAAGACGGTCATCAGCCCCAGCATTTT
CDR3 protein: CASSQDGHQPQHF

V gene: TRBV5-1
J gene: TRBJ2-5
clone size: -
D gene: -
CDR3 DNA: TGCGCCAGCAGCTTGGCCAACGGGATGGAGACCCAGTACTTC
CDR3 protein: CASSLANGMETQYF

V gene: TRBV6-2/TRBV6-3
J gene: TRBJ2-7
clone size: -
D gene: TRBD1
CDR3 DNA: TGTGCCAGCAGTTACCATTCCGGGACAGTCTCCTACGAGCAGTACTTC
CDR3 protein: CASSYHSGTVSYEQYF

V gene: TRBV6-1
J gene: TRBJ2-1
clone size: -
D gene: -
CDR3 DNA: TGTGCCAGCAGTGAAGAAGACAACCCCTACAATGAGCAGTTCTTC
CDR3 protein: CASSEEDNPYNEQFF

V gene: TRBV20-1
J gene: TRBJ1-2
clone size: many
D gene: -
CDR3 DNA: TGCAGTGCCCCTTTACTGACCTTGAACTACACCTTC
CDR3 protein: CSAPLLTLNYTF

V gene: TRBV12-3/TRBV12-4
J gene: TRBJ1-4
clone size: -
D gene: TRBD1
CDR3 DNA: TGTGCCAGCAGTACCGGGACAGGACCTAATGAAAAACTGTTTTTT
CDR3 protein: CASSTGTGPNEKLFF

V gene: TRBV5-1
J gene: TRBJ2-5
clone size: many
D gene: -
CDR3 DNA: TGCGCCAGCAGCCTTCTAGGGGAAGAGACCCAGTACTTC
CDR3 protein: CASSLLGEETQYF

V gene: TRBV7-3
J gene: TRBJ2-5
clone size: few
D gene: TRBD2
CDR3 DNA: TGTGCCAGCAGCTCTCTAGCGGCAAAAGTGGGGGAGCAGTACTTC
CDR3 protein: CASSSLAAKVGEQYF

V gene: TRBV7-9
J gene: TRBJ1-1
clone size: -
D gene: -
CDR3 DNA: TGTGCCAGCAGTTTAAGGGACGGGAGTGCAGAAGCTTTCTTT
CDR3 protein: CASSLRDGSAEAFF

V gene: TRBV6-2/TRBV6-3
J gene: TRBJ2-1
clone size: many
D gene: TRBD1
CDR3 DNA: TGTGCCAGCAAGGGACAGGAGAATGAGCAGTTCTTC
CDR3 protein: CASKGQENEQFF

V gene: TRBV5-5
J gene: TRBJ1-4
clone size: few
D gene: TRBD1
CDR3 DNA: TGTGCCAGCAGTGACAGGGGACGGGAAAAACTGTTTTTT
CDR3 protein: CASSDRGREKLFF

V gene: TRBV25-1
J gene: TRBJ2-7
clone size: -
D gene: -
CDR3 DNA: TGTGTCAGCAGTGAATTTGTCGAGCAGTACTTC
CDR3 protein: CVSSEFVEQYF

V gene: TRBV20-1
J gene: TRBJ2-7
clone size: -
D gene: -
CDR3 DNA: TGCAGTGCTTCGGCGGGACAGAACTACGAGCAGTACTTC
CDR3 protein: CSASAGQNYEQYF

V gene: TRBV6-1
J gene: TRBJ2-7
clone size: once
D gene: TRBD2
CDR3 DNA: TGTGCCAGCAGCCGGGTTAGCGGGGGGACCTCCTACAATGAGCAGTACTTC
CDR3 protein: CASSRVSGGTSYNEQYF

V gene: TRBV20-1
J gene: TRBJ1-6
clone size: -
D gene: TRBD1
CDR3 DNA: TGCAGTGCTAGAGATTTCCGGACAGGGACGGCTTCACCCCTCCACTTT
CDR3 protein: CSARDFRTGTASPLHF

V gene: TRBV12-3/TRBV12-4
J gene: TRBJ2-7
clone size: -
D gene: -
CDR3 DNA: TGTGCCAGCAGCCGGCCGGGGGGCGCGCTCTACGAGCAGTACTTC
CDR3 protein: CASSRPGGALYEQYF

V gene: TRBV5-1
J gene: TRBJ1-1
clone size: few
D gene: TRBD1
CDR3 DNA: TGCGCCAGCAGTCCGACCAGGGGGCGGAACACTGAAGCTTTCTTT
CDR3 protein: CASSPTRGRNTEAFF

V gene: TRBV15
J gene: TRBJ2-3
clone size: -
D gene: TRBD1
CDR3 DNA: TGTGCCACCAGCAGACGGGCCGACAGGGTAACCGATACGCAGTATTTT
CDR3 protein: CATSRRADRVTDTQYF

V gene: TRBV7-2
J gene: TRBJ2-7
clone size: -
D gene: -
CDR3 DNA: TGTGCCAGCAGCGGTGATCCGAGGGAGCAGTACTTC
CDR3 protein: CASSGDPREQYF

V gene: TRBV4-2
J gene: TRBJ2-3
clone size: many
D gene: TRBD2
CDR3 DNA: TGTGCCAGCAGCCCAGCGGGGGCTAGCACAGATACGCAGTATTTT
CDR3 protein: CASSPAGASTDTQYF

V gene: TRBV5-1
J gene: TRBJ1-4
clone size: many
D gene: TRBD1
CDR3 DNA: TGCGCCAGCAGCTTGGCTAGACAGGGAAATGAAAAACTGTTTTTT
CDR3 protein: CASSLARQGNEKLFF

V gene: TRBV5-8
J gene: TRBJ1-6
clone size: many
D gene: -
CDR3 DNA: TGTGCAACCTCGGGACGGATGAATTCACCCCTCCACTTT
CDR3 protein: CATSGRMNSPLHF

V gene: TRBV5-1
J gene: TRBJ2-1
clone size: few
D gene: TRBD1
CDR3 DNA: TGCGCCAGCAGCTTGGCATGGGACAGGAGGGGCAATGAGCAGTTCTTC
CDR3 protein: CASSLAWDRRGNEQFF

V gene: TRBV9
J gene: TRBJ2-5
clone size: many
D gene: TRBD2
CDR3 DNA: TGTGCCAGCAGCGTCGAGCGGGGGGGCCAAGAGACCCAGTACTTC
CDR3 protein: CASSVERGGQETQYF

V gene: TRBV6-2/TRBV6-3
J gene: TRBJ1-5
clone size: -
D gene: -
CDR3 DNA: TGTGCCAGCAGTTCCGACAGTCTGGGTCAACGGGATCAGCCCCGGCATTTT
CDR3 protein: CASSSDSLGQRDQPRHF

V gene: TRBV7-9
J gene: TRBJ1-5
clone size: many
D gene: -
CDR3 DNA: TGTGCCAGCAGCTTTCTAAATCAGCCCCAGCATTTT
CDR3 protein: CASSFLNQPQHF

V gene: TRBV10-3
J gene: TRBJ2-7
clone size: once
D gene: TRBD2
CDR3 DNA: TGTGCCATCACTGCGGGAGTTCGCCACGAGCAGTACTTC
CDR3 protein: CAITAGVRHEQYF

V gene: TRBV6-5
J gene: TRBJ1-5
clone size: -
D gene: TRBD1
CDR3 DNA: TGTGCCAGCAGCCTCGGTACAGGGGCGGCCAATCAGCCCCAGCATTTT
CDR3 protein: CASSLGTGAANQPQHF

V gene: TRBV18
J gene: TRBJ1-1
clone size: few
D gene: -
CDR3 DNA: TGTGCCAGCTCAAAAACGGACACTGAAGCTTTCTTT
CDR3 protein: CASSKTDTEAFF

V gene: TRBV7-8
J gene: TRBJ2-7
clone size: many
D gene: -
CDR3 DNA: TGTGCCAGCAGCTTAGTGGTCAGTTCCTACGAGCAGTACTTC
CDR3 protein: CASSLVVSSYEQYF

V gene: TRBV4-3
J gene: TRBJ2-1
clone size: many
D gene: TRBD1
CDR3 DNA: TGCGCCAGCAGCCAAGAGGGGACAGTCAATGAGCAGTTCTTC
CDR3 protein: CASSQEGTVNEQFF

V gene: TRBV7-9
J gene: TRBJ2-3
clone size: many
D gene: TRBD2
CDR3 DNA: TGTGCCAGCCGGCTCTCTAGCGGGGAGTCTGATACGCAGTATTTT
CDR3 protein: CASRLSSGESDTQYF

V gene: TRBV20-1
J gene: TRBJ2-1
clone size: many
D gene: -
CDR3 DNA: TGCAGTGCCGGGGGTGATAATGAGCAGTTCTTC
CDR3 protein: CSAGGDNEQFF

V gene: TRBV4-1
J gene: TRBJ2-5
clone size: many
D gene: TRBD1
CDR3 DNA: TGCGCCAGCAGCCAACAGGGGGCCACAGGGGAGACCCAGTACTTC
CDR3 protein: CASSQQGATGETQYF

V gene: TRBV6-2/TRBV6-3
J gene: TRBJ1-5
clone size: few
D gene: -
CDR3 DNA: TGTGCCAGCAGTTACGATGGACAGTGGGGTCAGCCCCAGCATTTT
CDR3 protein: CASSYDGQWGQPQHF

V gene: TRBV3-1
J gene: TRBJ1-6
clone size: -
D gene: -
CDR3 DNA: TGTGCCAGCAGCCAAGATAAACAGGATAATTCACCCCTCCACTTT
CDR3 protein: CASSQDKQDNSPLHF